The 9 T cell receptor beta chains reported below all come from one sample, sequenced in a study of CD8+CD57+ T cells in acquired aplastic anemia. It was patients with CD8+CD57+ cell expansion by flow cytometry who were chosen for sequencing. The TCR beta profiling, which covered VDJ combination and CDR3 sequence, was carried out using genomic DNA as the template. TCRdb redid the calling of the reads with MiXCR, one entry per CDR3 protein. In the table there are 100,000 to 150,000 distinct CDR3 sequences, over 30% of which are singletons. Sequences were obtained from sorted CD4+, CD8+, or CD8+CD57+ T cells (not recorded which) from PBMCs. Every receptor here comes from a human donor with aplastic anemia.

This clonotype was seen repeatedly, ten times or more. The chain combines TRBV6-1 with TRBJ2-6; maybe TRBD1 (6 bases). CDR1 and CDR2 (germline): MNHNS, SASEGT. Trimming left V 1 base short and J 0 bases short, with 10 bases between. CDR3 length: 17 residues. The chain's CDR3 is CASSEVGHPSGANVLTF. The CDR3 DNA sequence: TGTGCCAGCAGTGAAGTGGGACACCCCTCTGGGGCCAACGTCCTGACTTTC.

As for this clonotype: At one boundary the junction diverges from the germline segment, which might be a read error. The chain carries TRBV6-5 and TRBJ1-1, with a tentative D call TRBD1 (6 bases). The CDR3 loop spans 14 amino acids. Germline CDR1 reads MNHEY; CDR2 reads SVGAGI. The CDR3 DNA is TGTGCCAGCAAAAACAGAGACAGGACCGATGAAGCTTCCTTT. Its translation: CASKNRDRTDEASF.

This clonotype came up many times. V is TRBV19 and J is TRBJ1-5, with D hard to call. The V and J ends lost 1 base and 7 bases respectively, with 11 bases between them. CDR1 LNHDA and CDR2 SQIVND come from the germline V gene (reference sequence). This CDR3 has 14 residues. CDR3 sequence: CASSIVGFEQPQHF. CDR3 DNA: TGTGCCAGTAGTATAGTAGGGTTTGAGCAGCCCCAGCATTTT.

This clonotype was seen many times. This sequence joins TRBV20-1 and TRBJ1-1, with TRBD1 matching 10 bases. The CDR3 has 13 residues. The germline CDR1 and CDR2 sequences are DFQATT and SNEGSKA (reference sequence). Trimming took 1 base from V and 11 from J; bases not matched to a gene: 7. This CDR3 is CSARGEWGQGAFF. The CDR3 coding sequence is TGCAGTGCTAGAGGGGAATGGGGACAGGGGGCTTTCTTT.

This clonotype was recorded only once. The final CDR3 position lacks the conserved phenylalanine or tryptophan, pointing to a likely read error. The chain is built from TRBV28 and TRBJ1-4, with D possibly being TRBD1 (6 bases). Trimming removed 4 bases from V and 3 bases from J, with 12 bases in between. Germline assignment: CDR1 MDHEN and CDR2 SYDVKM. The CDR3 is 15 amino acids. Written as DNA, the CDR3 is TGTGCCAGCAGTTCCCTCAGGGGCCCTAATGAAAAACTGTTTCTT. It codes for CASSSLRGPNEKLFL.

This clonotype was observed at least ten times. The chain combines TRBV6-1 with TRBJ2-7, with 8 nucleotides matching TRBD2. With 6 bases clipped from V and 0 bases from J, the junction kept 10 bases outside the gene matches. The CDR3 has 16 amino acids. Germline loops: CDR1 MNHNS, CDR2 SASEGT. Here the CDR3 reads CASRLAALGSSYEQYV. The CDR3 nucleotides are TGTGCCAGCAGACTAGCGGCCCTGGGGAGCTCCTACGAGCAGTACGTC.

Details on this clonotype: This may stem from a read error, because a much larger clone lies one nucleotide away. The chain has TRBV2 and TRBJ2-7; the D is unclear. Germline CDR1 and CDR2: SNHLY and FYNNEI. CDR3 size: 13 residues. V shed 5 bases and J shed 2 bases, with 10 bases lying between them. The CDR3 bases are TGTGCCAGCAGTCCCAGGAGCCCCTACGAGCAGTACTTC. This encodes CASSPRSPYEQYF.

V and J are TRBV15 and TRBJ1-5, with D maybe TRBD1 (6 bases). Per germline, CDR1 LNHNV and CDR2 YYDKDF (reference sequence). The CDR3 extends over 15 amino acids. Trimming removed 3 bases from V and 5 bases from J, with 14 bases in between. CDR3 amino acids: CATSSRRAGDQPQHF. For the CDR3, the DNA is TGTGCCACCAGCAGCAGGAGGGCAGGGGATCAGCCCCAGCATTTT.

In this sample, this clonotype turned up a few times. The chain carries TRBV10-3 and TRBJ2-7, with unresolved D. CDR3 length: 12 residues. Deletions cut 2 bases from V and 3 bases from J, with 5 bases between. Germline V gene sequence: CDR1 ENHRY, CDR2 SYGVKD. The CDR3 loop reads CAISEPFYEQYF. The CDR3 nucleotides read TGTGCCATCAGTGAGCCCTTCTACGAGCAGTACTTC.